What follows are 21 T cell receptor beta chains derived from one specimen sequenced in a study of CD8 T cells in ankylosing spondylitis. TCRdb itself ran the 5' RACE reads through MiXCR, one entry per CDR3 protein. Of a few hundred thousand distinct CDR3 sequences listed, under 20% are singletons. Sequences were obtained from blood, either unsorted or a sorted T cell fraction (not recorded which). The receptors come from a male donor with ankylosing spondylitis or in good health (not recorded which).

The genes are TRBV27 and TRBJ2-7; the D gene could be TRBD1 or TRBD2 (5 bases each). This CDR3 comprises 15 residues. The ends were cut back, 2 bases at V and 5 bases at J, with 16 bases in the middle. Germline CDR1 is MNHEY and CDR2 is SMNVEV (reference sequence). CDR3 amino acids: CASSLIWGREHEQYF. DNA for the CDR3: TGTGCCAGCAGTTTAATCTGGGGCAGGGAGCACGAGCAGTACTTC.

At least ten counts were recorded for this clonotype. CDR3 sequence reads: CASSQDGTGWARELFF. CDR3 DNA sequence: TGCGCCAGCAGCCAAGACGGGACAGGGTGGGCCCGGGAGCTGTTTTTT. This rearrangement joins TRBV4-3 to TRBJ2-2; 9 bases are shared with TRBD1. Trimming removed 0 bases from V and 9 bases from J; junction bases left unmatched: 8. Per germline, CDR1 LGHNA and CDR2 YSLEER. This CDR3 comprises 16 residues.

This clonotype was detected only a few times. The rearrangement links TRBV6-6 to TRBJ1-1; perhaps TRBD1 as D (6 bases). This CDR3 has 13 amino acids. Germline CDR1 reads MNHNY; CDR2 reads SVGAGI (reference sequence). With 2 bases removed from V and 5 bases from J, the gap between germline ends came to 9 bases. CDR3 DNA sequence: TGTGCCAGCAGTTACACCAGGGGAACTGAAGCTTTCTTT. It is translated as CASSYTRGTEAFF.

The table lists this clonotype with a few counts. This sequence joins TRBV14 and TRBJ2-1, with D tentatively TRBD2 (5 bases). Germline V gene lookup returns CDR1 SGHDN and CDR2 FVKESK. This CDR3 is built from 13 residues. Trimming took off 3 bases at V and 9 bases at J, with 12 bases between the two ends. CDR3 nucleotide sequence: TGTGCCAGCAGCCATCGAGGGTCGGGTGAGCAGTTCTTC. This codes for CASSHRGSGEQFF.

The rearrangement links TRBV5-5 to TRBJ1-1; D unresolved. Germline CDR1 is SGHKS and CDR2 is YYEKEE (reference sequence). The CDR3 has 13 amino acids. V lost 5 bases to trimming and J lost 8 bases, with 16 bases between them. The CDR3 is CASRSEIFWEAFF. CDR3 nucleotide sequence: TGTGCCAGCAGGTCAGAGATCTTCTGGGAAGCTTTCTTT.

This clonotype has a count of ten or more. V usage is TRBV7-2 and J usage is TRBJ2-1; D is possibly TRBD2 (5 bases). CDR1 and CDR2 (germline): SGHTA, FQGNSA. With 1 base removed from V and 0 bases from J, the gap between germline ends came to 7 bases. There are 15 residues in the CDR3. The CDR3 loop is CASSLVASSYNEQFF. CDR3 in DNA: TGTGCCAGCAGCTTAGTAGCGAGCTCCTACAATGAGCAGTTCTTC. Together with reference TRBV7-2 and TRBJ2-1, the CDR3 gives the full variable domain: GAGVSQSPSNKVTEKGKDVELRCDPISGHTALYWYRQSLGQGLEFLIYFQGNSAPDKSGLPSDRFSAERTGGSVSTLTIQRTQQEDSAVYLCASSLVASSYNEQFFGPGTRLTVL.

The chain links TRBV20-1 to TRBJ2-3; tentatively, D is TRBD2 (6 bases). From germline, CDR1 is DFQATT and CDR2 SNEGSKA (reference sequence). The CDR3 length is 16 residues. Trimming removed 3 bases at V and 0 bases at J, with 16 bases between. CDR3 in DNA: TGCAGTGCTAGCGAATGGGAGAGCGGGAGCACAGATACGCAGTATTTT. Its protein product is CSASEWESGSTDTQYF.

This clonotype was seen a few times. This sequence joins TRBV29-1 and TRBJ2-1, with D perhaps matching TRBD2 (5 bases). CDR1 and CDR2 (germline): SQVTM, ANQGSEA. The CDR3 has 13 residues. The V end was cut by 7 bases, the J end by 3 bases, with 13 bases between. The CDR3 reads CSARTPYYNEQFF. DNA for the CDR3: TGCAGCGCCCGGACTCCGTACTACAATGAGCAGTTCTTC.

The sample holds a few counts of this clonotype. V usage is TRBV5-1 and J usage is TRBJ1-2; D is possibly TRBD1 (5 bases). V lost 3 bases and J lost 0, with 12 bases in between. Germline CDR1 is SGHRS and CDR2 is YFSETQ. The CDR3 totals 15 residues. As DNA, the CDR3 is TGCGCCAGCAGCTGGCCGGGGGAGCCTAACTATGGCTACACCTTC. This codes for CASSWPGEPNYGYTF.

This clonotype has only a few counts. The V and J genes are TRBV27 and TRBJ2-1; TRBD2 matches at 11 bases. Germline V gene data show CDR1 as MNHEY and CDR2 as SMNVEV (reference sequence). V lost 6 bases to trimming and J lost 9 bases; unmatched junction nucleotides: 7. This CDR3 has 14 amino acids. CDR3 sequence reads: CASSNSGRAVEQFF. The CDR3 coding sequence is TGTGCCAGCAGCAATAGCGGGAGGGCCGTTGAGCAGTTCTTC.

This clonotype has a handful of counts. DNA for the CDR3: TGTGCCAGCAGCCTTCCCGCGGGCAATGAGCAGTTCTTC. Translation: CASSLPAGNEQFF. This chain connects TRBV14 to TRBJ2-1, with D maybe TRBD2 (5 bases). CDR3 length: 13 amino acids. Per the germline V gene, CDR1 is SGHDN and CDR2 is FVKESK. V was cut by 4 bases and J by 6 bases, with 10 bases left in between.

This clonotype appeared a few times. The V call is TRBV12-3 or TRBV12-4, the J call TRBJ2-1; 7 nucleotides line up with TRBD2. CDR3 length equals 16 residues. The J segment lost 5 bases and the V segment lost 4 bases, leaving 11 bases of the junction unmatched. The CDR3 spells CASSSLASGGDNEQFF. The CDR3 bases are TGTGCCAGCAGTTCATTAGCTAGCGGAGGGGACAATGAGCAGTTCTTC.

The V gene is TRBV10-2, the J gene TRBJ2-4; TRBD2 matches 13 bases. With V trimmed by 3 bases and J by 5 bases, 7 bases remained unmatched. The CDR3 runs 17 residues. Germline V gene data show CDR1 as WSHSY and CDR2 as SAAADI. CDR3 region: CASSDPGLAGWENIQYF. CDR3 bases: TGCGCCAGCAGTGACCCGGGACTAGCGGGATGGGAAAACATTCAGTACTTC.

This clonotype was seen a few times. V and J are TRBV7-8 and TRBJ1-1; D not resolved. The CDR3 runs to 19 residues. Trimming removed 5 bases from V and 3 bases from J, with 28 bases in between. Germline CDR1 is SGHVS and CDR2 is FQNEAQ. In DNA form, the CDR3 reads TGTGCCAGCAGCCCCGAGTTTGGAGAGAGATTGTTACAGTACACTGAAGCTTTCTTT. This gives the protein CASSPEFGERLLQYTEAFF.

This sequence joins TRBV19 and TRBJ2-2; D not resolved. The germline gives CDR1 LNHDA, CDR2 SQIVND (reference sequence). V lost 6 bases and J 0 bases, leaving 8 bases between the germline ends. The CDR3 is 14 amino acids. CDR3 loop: CASSDTPNTGELFF. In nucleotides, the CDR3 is TGTGCCAGTAGCGACACCCCGAACACCGGGGAGCTGTTTTTT.

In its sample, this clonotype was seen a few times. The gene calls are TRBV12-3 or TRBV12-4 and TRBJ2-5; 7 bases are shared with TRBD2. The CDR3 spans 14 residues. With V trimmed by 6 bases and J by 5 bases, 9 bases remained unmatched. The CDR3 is CASRSTSFRETQYF. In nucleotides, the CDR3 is TGTGCCAGCAGATCGACTAGCTTTCGGGAGACCCAGTACTTC.

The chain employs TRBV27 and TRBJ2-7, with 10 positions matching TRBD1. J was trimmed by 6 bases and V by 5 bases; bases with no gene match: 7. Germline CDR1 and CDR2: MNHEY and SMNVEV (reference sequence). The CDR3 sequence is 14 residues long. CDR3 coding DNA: TGTGCCAGCAGTCCCCGGGACAGGGGCGCCGAGCAGTACTTC. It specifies CASSPRDRGAEQYF.

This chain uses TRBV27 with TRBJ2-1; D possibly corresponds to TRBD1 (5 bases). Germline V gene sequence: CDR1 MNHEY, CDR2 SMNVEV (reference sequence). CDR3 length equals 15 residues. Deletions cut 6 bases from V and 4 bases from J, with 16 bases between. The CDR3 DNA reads TGTGCCAGCAGCTATGGGCGTACAGGATACAATGAGCAGTTCTTC. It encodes CASSYGRTGYNEQFF.

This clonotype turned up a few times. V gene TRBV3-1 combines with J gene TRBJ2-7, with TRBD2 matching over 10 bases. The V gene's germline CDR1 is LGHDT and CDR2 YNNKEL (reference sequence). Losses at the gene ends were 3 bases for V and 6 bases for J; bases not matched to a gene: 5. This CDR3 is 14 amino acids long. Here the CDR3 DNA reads TGTGCCAGCAGCCACACGGGACTAGCGATCGAGCAGTACTTC. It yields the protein CASSHTGLAIEQYF.

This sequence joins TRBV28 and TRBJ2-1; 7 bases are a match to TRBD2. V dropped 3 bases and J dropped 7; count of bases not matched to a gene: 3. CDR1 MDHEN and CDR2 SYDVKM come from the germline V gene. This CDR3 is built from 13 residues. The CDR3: CASSFAGVNEQFF. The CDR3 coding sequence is TGTGCCAGCAGTTTTGCGGGAGTAAATGAGCAGTTCTTC.

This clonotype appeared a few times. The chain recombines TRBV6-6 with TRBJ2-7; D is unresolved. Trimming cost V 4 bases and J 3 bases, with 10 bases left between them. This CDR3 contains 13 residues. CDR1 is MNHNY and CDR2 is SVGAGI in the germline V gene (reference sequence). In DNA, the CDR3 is TGTGCCAGCAGTTCTGTGGAAAACTACGAGCAGTACTTC. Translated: CASSSVENYEQYF.